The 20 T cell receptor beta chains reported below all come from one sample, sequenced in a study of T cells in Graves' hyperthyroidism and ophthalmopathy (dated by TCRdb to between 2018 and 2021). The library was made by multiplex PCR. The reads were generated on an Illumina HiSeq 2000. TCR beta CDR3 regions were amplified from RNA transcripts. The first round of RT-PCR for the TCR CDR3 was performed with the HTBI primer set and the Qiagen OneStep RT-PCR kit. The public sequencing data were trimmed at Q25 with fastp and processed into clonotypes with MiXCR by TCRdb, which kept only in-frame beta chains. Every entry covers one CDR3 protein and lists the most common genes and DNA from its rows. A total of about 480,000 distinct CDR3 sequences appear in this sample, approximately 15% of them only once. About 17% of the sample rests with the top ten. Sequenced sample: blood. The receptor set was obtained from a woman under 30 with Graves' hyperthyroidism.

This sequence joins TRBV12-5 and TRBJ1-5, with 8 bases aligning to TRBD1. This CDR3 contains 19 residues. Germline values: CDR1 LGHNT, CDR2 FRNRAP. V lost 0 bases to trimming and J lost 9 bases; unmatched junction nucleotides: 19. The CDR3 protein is CASGLVLGTGDQIRWPQHF. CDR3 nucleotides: TGTGCTAGTGGTTTGGTCCTCGGGACAGGAGACCAGATACGGTGGCCCCAGCATTTT.

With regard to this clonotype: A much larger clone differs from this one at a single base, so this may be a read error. The CDR3 reads CASSPLPGLSGQHYNEQYF. CDR3 sequence (DNA): TGTGCCAGCAGCCCACTACCGGGCCTTAGCGGGCAGCACTACAATGAGCAGTACTTC. The chain uses TRBV3-1 and TRBJ2-1, with TRBD2 matching 7 bases. The J call may be faulty, since TRBJ2-7 better matches the DNA end. The CDR3 consists of 19 residues. Germline V gives CDR1 LGHDT, CDR2 YNNKEL (reference sequence).

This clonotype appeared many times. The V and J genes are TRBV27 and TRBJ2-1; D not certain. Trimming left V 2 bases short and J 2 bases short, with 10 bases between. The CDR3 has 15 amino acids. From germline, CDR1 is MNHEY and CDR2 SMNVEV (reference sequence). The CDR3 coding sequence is TGTGCCAGCAGTTTAAGCCTGGTCCCCTACAATGAGCAGTTCTTC. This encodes CASSLSLVPYNEQFF.

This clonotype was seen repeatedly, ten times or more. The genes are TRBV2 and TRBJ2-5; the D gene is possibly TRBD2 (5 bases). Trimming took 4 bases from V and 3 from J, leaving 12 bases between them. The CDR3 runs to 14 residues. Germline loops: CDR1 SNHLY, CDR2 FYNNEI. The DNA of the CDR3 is TGTGCCAGCAGTGTGGGTCAGAGGGAAGAGACCCAGTACTTC. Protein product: CASSVGQREETQYF. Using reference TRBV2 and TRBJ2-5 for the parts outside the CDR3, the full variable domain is EPEVTQTPSHQVTQMGQEVILRCVPISNHLYFYWYRQILGQKVEFLVSFYNNEISEKSEIFDDQFSVERPDGSNFTLKIRSTKLEDSAMYFCASSVGQREETQYFGPGTRLLVL.

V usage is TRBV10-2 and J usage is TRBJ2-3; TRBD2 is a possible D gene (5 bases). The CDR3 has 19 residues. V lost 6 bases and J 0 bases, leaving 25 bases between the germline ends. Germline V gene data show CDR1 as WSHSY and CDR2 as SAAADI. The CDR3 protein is CASSRAEIKPYPSTDTQYF. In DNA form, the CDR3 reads TGCGCCAGCAGCAGAGCGGAAATTAAACCATACCCTAGCACAGATACGCAGTATTTT.

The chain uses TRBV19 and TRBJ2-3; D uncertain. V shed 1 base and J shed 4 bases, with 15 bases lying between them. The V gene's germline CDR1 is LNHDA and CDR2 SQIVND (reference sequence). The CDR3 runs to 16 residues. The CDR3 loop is CASSIGLGKVSDTQYF. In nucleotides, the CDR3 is TGTGCCAGTAGTATAGGGTTAGGGAAGGTATCAGATACGCAGTATTTT. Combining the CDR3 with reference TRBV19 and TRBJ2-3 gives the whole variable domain DGGITQSPKYLFRKEGQNVTLSCEQNLNHDAMYWYRQDPGQGLRLIYYSQIVNDFQKGDIAEGYSVSREKKESFPLTVTSAQKNPTAFYLCASSIGLGKVSDTQYFGPGTRLTVL.

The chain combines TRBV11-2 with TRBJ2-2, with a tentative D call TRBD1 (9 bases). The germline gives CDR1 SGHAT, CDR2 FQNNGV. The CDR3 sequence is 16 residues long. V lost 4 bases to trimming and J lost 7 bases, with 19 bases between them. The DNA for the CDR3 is TGTGCCAGCAGCTCCTTAGCGGGACAGGGCGGCGGGGAGCTGTTTTTT. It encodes CASSSLAGQGGGELFF.

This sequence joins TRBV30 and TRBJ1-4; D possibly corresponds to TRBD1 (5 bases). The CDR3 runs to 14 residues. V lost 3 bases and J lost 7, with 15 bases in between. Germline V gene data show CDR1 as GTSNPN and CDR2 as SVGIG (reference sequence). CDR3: CAWRALGAGEKLFF. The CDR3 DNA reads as TGTGCCTGGAGAGCGCTTGGGGCGGGTGAAAAACTGTTTTTT. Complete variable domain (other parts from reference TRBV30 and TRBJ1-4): SQTIHQWPATLVQPVGSPLSLECTVEGTSNPNLYWYRQAAGRGLQLLFYSVGIGQISSEVPQNLSASRPQDRQFILSSKKLLLSDSGFYLCAWRALGAGEKLFFGSGTQLSVL.

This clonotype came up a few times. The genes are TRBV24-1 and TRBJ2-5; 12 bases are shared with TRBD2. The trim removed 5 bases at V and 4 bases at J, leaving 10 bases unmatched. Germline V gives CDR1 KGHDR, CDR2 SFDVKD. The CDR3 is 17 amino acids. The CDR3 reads CATSAGATSGSAETQYF. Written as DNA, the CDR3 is TGTGCCACCAGTGCAGGGGCGACTAGCGGGAGCGCAGAGACCCAGTACTTC.

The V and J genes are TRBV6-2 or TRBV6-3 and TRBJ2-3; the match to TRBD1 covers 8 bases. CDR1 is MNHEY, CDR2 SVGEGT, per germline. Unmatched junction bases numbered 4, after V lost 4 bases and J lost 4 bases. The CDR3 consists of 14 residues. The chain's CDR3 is CASSSWTGSDTQYF. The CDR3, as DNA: TGTGCCAGCAGTTCCTGGACAGGGTCAGATACGCAGTATTTT.

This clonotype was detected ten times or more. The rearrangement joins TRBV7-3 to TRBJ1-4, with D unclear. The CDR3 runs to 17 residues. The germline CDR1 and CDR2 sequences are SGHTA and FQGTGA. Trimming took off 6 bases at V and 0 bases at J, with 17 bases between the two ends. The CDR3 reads CASRSLAHRTTNEKLFF. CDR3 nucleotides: TGTGCCAGCAGGAGTTTGGCACATCGAACAACTAATGAAAAACTGTTTTTT.

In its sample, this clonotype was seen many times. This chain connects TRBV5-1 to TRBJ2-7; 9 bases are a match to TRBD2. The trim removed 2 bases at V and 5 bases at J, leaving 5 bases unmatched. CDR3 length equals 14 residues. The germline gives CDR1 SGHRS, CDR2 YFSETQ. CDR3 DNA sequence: TGCGCCAGCAGCTTCGGGACTAGCAGCGACGAGCAGTACTTC. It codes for CASSFGTSSDEQYF.

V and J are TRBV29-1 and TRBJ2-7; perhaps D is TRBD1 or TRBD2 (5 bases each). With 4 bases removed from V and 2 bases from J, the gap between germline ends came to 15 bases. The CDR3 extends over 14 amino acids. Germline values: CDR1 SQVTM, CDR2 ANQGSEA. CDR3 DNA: TGCAGCGTTGCTTTGGGACGGTTGGCCTACGAGCAGTACTTC. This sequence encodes CSVALGRLAYEQYF.

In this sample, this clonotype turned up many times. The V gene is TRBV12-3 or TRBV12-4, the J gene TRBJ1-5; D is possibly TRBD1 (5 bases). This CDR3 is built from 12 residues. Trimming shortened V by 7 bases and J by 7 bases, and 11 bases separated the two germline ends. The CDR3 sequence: CASTQGSQPQHF. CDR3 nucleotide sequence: TGTGCCAGCACCCAGGGTTCCCAGCCCCAGCATTTT.

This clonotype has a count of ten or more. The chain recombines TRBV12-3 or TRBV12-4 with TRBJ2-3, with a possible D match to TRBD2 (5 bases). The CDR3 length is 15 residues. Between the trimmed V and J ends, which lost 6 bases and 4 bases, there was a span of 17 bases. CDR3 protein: CASRTGPGGADTQYF. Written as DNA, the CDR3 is TGTGCCAGCAGAACCGGGCCTGGAGGCGCAGATACGCAGTATTTT.

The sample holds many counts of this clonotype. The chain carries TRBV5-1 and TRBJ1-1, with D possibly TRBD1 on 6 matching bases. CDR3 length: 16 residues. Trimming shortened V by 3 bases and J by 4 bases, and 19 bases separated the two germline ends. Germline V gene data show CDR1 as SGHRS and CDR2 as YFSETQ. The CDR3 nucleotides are TGCGCCAGCAGCTCGCGGGACAACGGGGTAGGCACTGAAGCTTTCTTT. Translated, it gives CASSSRDNGVGTEAFF. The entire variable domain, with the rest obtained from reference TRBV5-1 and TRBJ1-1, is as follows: KAGVTQTPRYLIKTRGQQVTLSCSPISGHRSVSWYQQTPGQGLQFLFEYFSETQRNKGNFPGRFSGRQFSNSRSEMNVSTLELGDSALYLCASSSRDNGVGTEAFFGQGTRLTVV.

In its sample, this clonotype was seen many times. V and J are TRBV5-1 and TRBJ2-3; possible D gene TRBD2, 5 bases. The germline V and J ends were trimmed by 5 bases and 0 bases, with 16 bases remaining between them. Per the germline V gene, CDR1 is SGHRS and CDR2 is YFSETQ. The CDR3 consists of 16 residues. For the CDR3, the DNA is TGCGCCAGCAGGACTGCGGCTAGCCGTAGCACAGATACGCAGTATTTT. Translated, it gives CASRTAASRSTDTQYF.

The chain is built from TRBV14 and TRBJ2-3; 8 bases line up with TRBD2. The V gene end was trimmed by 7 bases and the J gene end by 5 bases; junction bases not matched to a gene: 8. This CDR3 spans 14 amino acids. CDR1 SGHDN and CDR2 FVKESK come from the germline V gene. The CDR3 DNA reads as TGTGCCAGCAAGAGTAGCGGGATAATAGATACGCAGTATTTT. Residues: CASKSSGIIDTQYF.

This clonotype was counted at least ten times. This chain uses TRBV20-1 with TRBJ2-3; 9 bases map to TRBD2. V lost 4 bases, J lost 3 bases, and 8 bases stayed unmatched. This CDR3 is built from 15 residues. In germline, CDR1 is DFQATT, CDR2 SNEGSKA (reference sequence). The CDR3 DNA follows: TGCAGTGCTACACTAGCGGGCATGATGACAGATACGCAGTATTTT. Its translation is CSATLAGMMTDTQYF.

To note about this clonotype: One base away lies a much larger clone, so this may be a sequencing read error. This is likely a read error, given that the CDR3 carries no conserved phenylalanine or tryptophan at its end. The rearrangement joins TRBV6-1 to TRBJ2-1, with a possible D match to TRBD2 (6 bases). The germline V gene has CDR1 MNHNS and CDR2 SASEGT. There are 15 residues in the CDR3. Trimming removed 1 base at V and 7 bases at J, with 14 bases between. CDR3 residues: CASSEVSGGFNEQFS. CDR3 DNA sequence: TGTGCCAGCAGTGAAGTTAGCGGAGGGTTTAATGAGCAGTTCTCC.